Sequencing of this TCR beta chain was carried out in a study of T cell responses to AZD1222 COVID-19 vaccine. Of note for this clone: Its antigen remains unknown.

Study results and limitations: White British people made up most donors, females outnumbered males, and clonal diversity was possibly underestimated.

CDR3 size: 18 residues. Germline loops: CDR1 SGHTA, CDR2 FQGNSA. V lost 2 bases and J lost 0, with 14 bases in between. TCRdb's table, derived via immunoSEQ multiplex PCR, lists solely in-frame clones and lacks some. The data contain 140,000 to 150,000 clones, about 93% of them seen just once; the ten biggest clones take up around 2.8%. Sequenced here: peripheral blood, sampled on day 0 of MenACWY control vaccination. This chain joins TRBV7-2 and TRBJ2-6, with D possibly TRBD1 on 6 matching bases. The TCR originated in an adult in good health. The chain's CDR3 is CASSLSRTADSGANVLTF. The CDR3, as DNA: TGTGCCAGCAGCTTAAGCCGGACAGCAGACTCTGGGGCCAACGTCCTGACTTTC.